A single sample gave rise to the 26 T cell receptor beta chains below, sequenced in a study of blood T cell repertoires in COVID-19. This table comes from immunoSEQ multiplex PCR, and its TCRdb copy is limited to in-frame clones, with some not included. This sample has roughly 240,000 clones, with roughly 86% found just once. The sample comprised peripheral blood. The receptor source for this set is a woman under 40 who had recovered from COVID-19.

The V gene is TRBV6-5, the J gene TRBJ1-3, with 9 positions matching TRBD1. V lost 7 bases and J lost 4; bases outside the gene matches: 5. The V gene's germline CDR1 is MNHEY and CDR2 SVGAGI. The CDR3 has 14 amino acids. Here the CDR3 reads CASIPGTGGNTIYF. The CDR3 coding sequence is TGTGCCAGCATTCCCGGGACAGGGGGAAACACCATATATTTT.

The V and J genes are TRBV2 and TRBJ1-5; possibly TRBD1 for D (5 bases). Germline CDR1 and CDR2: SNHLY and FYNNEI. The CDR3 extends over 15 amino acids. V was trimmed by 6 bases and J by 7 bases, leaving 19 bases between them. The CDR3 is CASRINTGFDQPQHF. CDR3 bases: TGTGCCAGCAGGATCAATACAGGTTTCGACCAGCCCCAGCATTTT. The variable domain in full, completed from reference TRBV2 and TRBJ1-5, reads EPEVTQTPSHQVTQMGQEVILRCVPISNHLYFYWYRQILGQKVEFLVSFYNNEISEKSEIFDDQFSVERPDGSNFTLKIRSTKLEDSAMYFCASRINTGFDQPQHFGDGTRLSIL.

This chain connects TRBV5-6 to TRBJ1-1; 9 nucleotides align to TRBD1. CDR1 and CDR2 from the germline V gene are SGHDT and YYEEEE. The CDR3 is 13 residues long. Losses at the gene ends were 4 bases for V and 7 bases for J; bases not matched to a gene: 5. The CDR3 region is CASSLQGAIEAFF. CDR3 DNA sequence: TGTGCCAGCAGCCTACAGGGGGCAATTGAAGCTTTCTTT.

Here the CDR3 reads CASSIATAEETQYF. The CDR3 DNA reads as TGTGCCAGTAGTATAGCAACAGCCGAAGAGACCCAGTACTTC. The chain is built from TRBV19 and TRBJ2-5, with D unclear. V gave up 1 base and J gave up 3 bases, with 9 bases separating them. Germline CDR1 and CDR2: LNHDA and SQIVND (reference sequence). This CDR3 region has 14 residues.

CDR3 in amino acids: CASRLSEGRSAFF. In DNA, the CDR3 is TGTGCCAGCAGATTGTCAGAGGGCAGGTCCGCTTTCTTT. The chain uses TRBV6-5 and TRBJ1-1, with D hard to call. The ends were cut back, 6 bases at V and 11 bases at J, with 19 bases in the middle. The CDR3 runs 13 residues. Germline CDR1 is MNHEY and CDR2 is SVGAGI.

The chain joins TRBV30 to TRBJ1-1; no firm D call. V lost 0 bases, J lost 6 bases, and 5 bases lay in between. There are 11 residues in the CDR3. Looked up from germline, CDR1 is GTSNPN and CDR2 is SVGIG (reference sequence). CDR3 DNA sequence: TGTGCCTGGAGTGTACTCTCTGAAGCTTTCTTT. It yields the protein CAWSVLSEAFF. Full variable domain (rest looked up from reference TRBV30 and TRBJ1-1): SQTIHQWPATLVQPVGSPLSLECTVEGTSNPNLYWYRQAAGRGLQLLFYSVGIGQISSEVPQNLSASRPQDRQFILSSKKLLLSDSGFYLCAWSVLSEAFFGQGTRLTVV.

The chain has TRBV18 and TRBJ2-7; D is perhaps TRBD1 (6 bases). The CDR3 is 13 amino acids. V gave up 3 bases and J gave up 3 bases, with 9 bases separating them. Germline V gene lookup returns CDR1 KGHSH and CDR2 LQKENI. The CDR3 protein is CASSPAQGYEQYF. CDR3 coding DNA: TGTGCCAGCTCACCGGCACAGGGCTACGAGCAGTACTTC.

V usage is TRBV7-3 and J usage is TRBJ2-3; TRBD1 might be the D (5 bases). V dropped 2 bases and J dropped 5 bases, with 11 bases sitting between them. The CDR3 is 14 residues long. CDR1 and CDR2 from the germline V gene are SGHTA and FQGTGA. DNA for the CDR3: TGTGCCAGCAGCTTATCGGCAAGGGGAGATACGCAGTATTTT. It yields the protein CASSLSARGDTQYF.

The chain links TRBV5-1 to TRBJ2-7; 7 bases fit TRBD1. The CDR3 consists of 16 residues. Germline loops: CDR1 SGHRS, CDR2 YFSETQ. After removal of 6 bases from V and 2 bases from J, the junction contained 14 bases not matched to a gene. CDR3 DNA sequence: TGCGCCAGCACTCTGAGGCCCGATCAGGGGGCCTACGAGCAGTACTTC. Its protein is CASTLRPDQGAYEQYF.

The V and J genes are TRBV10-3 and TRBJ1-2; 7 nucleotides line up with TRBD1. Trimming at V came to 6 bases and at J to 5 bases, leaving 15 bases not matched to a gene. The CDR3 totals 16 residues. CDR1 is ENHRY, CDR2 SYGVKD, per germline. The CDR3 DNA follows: TGTGCCATCAGCCCTGGACAGGCCTGGGTATATTATGGCTACACCTTC. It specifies CAISPGQAWVYYGYTF.

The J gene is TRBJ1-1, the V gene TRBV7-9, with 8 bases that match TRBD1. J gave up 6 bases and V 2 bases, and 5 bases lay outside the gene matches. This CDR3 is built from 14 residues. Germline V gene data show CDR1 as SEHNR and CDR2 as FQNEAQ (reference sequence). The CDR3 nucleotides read TGTGCCAGCAGCTTAATCGACAGGGGAGCTGAAGCTTTCTTT. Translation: CASSLIDRGAEAFF.

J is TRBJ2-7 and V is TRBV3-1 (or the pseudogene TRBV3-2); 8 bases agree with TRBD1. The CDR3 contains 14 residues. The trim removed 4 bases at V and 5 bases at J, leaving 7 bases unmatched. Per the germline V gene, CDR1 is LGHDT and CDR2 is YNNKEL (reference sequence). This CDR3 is CASSPGQGFDEQYF. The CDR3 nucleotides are TGTGCCAGCAGCCCCGGACAGGGTTTTGACGAGCAGTACTTC.

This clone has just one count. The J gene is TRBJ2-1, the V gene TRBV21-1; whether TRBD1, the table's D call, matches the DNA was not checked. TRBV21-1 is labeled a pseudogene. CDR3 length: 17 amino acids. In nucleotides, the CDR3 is TGTGCCAGCAGCAAAGTGACCCGGGACAGGGGGTGGAATGAGCAGTTCTTC. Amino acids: CASSKVTRDRGWNEQFF.

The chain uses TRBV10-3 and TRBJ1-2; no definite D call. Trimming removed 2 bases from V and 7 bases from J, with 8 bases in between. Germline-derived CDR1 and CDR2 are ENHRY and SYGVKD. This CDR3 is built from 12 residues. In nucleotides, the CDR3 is TGTGCCATCAGTGAGCGAGGGCTTGGCTACACCTTC. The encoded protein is CAISERGLGYTF.

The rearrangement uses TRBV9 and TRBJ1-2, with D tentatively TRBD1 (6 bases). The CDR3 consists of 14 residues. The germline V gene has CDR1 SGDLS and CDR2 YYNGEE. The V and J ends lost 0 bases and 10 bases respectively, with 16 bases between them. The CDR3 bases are TGTGCCAGCAGCGTAGCTAGTGGACAGTGGACCTACACCTTC. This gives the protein CASSVASGQWTYTF.

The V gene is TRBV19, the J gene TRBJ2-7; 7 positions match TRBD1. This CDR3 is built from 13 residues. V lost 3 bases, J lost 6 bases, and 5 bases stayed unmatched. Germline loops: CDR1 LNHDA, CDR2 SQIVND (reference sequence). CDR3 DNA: TGTGCCAGTAGTATCCGACAGGGTGGCGAGCAGTACTTC. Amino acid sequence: CASSIRQGGEQYF. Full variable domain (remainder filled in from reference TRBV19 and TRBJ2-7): DGGITQSPKYLFRKEGQNVTLSCEQNLNHDAMYWYRQDPGQGLRLIYYSQIVNDFQKGDIAEGYSVSREKKESFPLTVTSAQKNPTAFYLCASSIRQGGEQYFGPGTRLTVT.

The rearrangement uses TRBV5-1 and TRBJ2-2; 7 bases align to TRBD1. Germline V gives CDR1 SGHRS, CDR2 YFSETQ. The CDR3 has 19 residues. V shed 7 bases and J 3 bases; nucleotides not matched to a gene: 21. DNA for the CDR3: TGCGCCAGCGAAAAATCCCAGGGTTCGGGACAGCTGCACACCGGGGAGCTGTTTTTT. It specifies CASEKSQGSGQLHTGELFF. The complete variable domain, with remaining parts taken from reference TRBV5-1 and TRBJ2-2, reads KAGVTQTPRYLIKTRGQQVTLSCSPISGHRSVSWYQQTPGQGLQFLFEYFSETQRNKGNFPGRFSGRQFSNSRSEMNVSTLELGDSALYLCASEKSQGSGQLHTGELFFGEGSRLTVL.

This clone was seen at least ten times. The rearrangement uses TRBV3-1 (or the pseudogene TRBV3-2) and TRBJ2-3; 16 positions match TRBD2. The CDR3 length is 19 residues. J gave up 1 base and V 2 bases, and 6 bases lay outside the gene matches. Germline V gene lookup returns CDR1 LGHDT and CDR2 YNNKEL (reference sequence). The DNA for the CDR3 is TGTGCCAGCAGCCAAAAGGGACTAGCGGGGGGGTTGCGCACAGATACGCAGTATTTT. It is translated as CASSQKGLAGGLRTDTQYF.

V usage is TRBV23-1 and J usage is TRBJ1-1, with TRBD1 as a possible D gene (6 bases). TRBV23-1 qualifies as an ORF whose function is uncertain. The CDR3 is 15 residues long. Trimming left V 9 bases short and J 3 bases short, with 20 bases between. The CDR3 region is CARETYRGGYTEAFF. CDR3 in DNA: TGCGCCAGAGAGACCTATAGGGGGGGCTACACTGAAGCTTTCTTT.

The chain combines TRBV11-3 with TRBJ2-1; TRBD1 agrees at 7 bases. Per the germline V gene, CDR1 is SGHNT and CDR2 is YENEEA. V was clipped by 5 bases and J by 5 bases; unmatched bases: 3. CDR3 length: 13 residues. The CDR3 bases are TGTGCCAGCAGCCTCGACAGGGACAATGAGCAGTTCTTC. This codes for CASSLDRDNEQFF. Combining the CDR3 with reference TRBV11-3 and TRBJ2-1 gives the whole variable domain EAGVVQSPRYKIIEKKQPVAFWCNPISGHNTLYWYLQNLGQGPELLIRYENEEAVDDSQLPKDRFSAERLKGVDSTLKIQPAELGDSAVYLCASSLDRDNEQFFGPGTRLTVL.

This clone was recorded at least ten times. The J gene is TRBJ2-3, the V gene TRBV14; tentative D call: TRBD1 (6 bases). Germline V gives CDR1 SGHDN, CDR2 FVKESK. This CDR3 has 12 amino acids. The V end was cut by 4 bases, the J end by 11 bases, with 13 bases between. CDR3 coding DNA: TGTGCCAGCAGCCCCAGGGGTTTTGTGCAGTATTTT. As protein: CASSPRGFVQYF.

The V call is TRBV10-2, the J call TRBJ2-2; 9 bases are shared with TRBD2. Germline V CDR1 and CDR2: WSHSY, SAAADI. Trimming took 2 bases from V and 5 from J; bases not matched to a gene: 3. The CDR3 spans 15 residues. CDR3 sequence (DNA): TGCGCCAGCAGTGAGGCGGCGGGGGGGACCGGGGAGCTGTTTTTT. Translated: CASSEAAGGTGELFF.

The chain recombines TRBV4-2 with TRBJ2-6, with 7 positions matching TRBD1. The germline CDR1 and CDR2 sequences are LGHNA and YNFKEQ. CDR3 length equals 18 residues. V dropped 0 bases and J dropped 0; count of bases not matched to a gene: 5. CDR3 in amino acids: CASSQEQGQISGANVLTF. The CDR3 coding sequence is TGTGCCAGCAGCCAAGAACAGGGACAGATCTCTGGGGCCAACGTCCTGACTTTC.

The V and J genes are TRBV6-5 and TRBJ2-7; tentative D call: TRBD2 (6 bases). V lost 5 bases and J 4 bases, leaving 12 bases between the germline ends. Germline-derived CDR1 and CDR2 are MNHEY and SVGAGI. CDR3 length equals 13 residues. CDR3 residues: CASSPLRGYEQYF. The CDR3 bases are TGTGCCAGCAGTCCCCTACGGGGGTACGAGCAGTACTTC.

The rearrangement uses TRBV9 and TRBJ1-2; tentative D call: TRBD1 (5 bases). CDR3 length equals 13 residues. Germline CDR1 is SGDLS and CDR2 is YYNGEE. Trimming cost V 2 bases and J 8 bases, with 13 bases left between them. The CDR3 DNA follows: TGTGCCAGCAGCGTTCAGGGCGCGGAGGGCTACACCTTC. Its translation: CASSVQGAEGYTF.

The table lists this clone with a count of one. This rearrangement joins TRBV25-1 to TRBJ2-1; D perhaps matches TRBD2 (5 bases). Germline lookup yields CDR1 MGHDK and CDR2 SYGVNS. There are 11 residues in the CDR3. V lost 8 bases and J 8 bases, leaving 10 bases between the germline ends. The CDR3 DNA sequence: TGTGCCAGCTCCGGGGTCTATGAGCAGTTCTTC. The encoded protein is CASSGVYEQFF. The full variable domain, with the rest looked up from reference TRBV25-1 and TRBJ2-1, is EADIYQTPRYLVIGTGKKITLECSQTMGHDKMYWYQQDPGMELHLIHYSYGVNSTEKGDLSSESTVSRIRTEHFPLTLESARPSHTSQYLCASSGVYEQFFGPGTRLTVL.